The next 26 T cell receptor beta chains were all read from a single sample in a study of T cells in Graves' hyperthyroidism and ophthalmopathy. Amplification targeted TCR beta CDR3 regions from RNA transcripts. An initial round of RT-PCR targeting the TCR CDR3 relied on the HTBI primer set. TCRdb reprocessed the multiplex PCR reads via MiXCR and lists one record per CDR3 protein. The table lists under 500,000 distinct CDR3 sequences, around 15% of them singletons, with under 30% in the top ten. The sequencing sample was made of blood. The receptors were gathered from a man aged 45-60 years with Graves' ophthalmopathy.

This clonotype was detected only a few times. The CDR3 reads CATSDLGVTEQFF. The CDR3 nucleotides read TGTGCCACCAGTGATTTAGGGGTGACTGAGCAGTTCTTC. V usage is TRBV24-1 and J usage is TRBJ2-1, with D perhaps matching TRBD1 (5 bases). The V gene's germline CDR1 is KGHDR and CDR2 SFDVKD. The CDR3 runs 13 residues. V lost 1 base and J 9 bases, leaving 9 bases between the germline ends.

V gene TRBV12-3 or TRBV12-4 combines with J gene TRBJ2-1; D is possibly TRBD1 (5 bases). Deletions cut 7 bases from V and 5 bases from J, with 15 bases between. CDR3 size: 14 residues. The DNA of the CDR3 is TGTGCCAGCACCAAGGGGCGCCTTAACAATGAGCAGTTCTTC. Protein: CASTKGRLNNEQFF.

This clonotype was counted at least ten times. The rearrangement joins TRBV5-1 to TRBJ1-2; tentatively, D is TRBD1 (5 bases). Trimming removed 0 bases at V and 3 bases at J, with 12 bases between. CDR3 length: 15 amino acids. Germline lookup yields CDR1 SGHRS and CDR2 YFSETQ. The DNA for the CDR3 is TGCGCCAGCAGCTTGGCCGCCGGGACTCACTATGGCTACACCTTC. The encoded protein is CASSLAAGTHYGYTF.

Concerning this clonotype: An end of the junction does not agree with germline; a read error may underlie this. CDR3 coding DNA: TGCGCCAGCAGCCTCCAGGACTCTGGAAACACCGTATATTTT. Translating it yields CASSLQDSGNTVYF. V is TRBV5-1 and J is TRBJ1-3; no definite D call. The CDR3 extends over 14 amino acids. Germline loops: CDR1 SGHRS, CDR2 YFSETQ. Full variable domain (remainder filled in from reference TRBV5-1 and TRBJ1-3): KAGVTQTPRYLIKTRGQQVTLSCSPISGHRSVSWYQQTPGQGLQFLFEYFSETQRNKGNFPGRFSGRQFSNSRSEMNVSTLELGDSALYLCASSLQDSGNTVYFGEGSWLTVV.

In its sample, this clonotype was seen a few times. This rearrangement joins TRBV29-1 to TRBJ1-1, with a tentative D call TRBD1 (6 bases). Between the trimmed V and J ends, which lost 6 bases and 0 bases, there was a span of 14 bases. The CDR3 runs 14 residues. From germline, CDR1 is SQVTM and CDR2 ANQGSEA. The CDR3: CSVESGTLNTEAFF. The CDR3 DNA reads TGCAGCGTCGAGAGCGGGACACTGAACACTGAAGCTTTCTTT.

A remark on this clonotype: The junction does not match germline at one end; this may be a read error. This chain uses TRBV7-3 with TRBJ2-2, with D tentatively TRBD2 (6 bases). Germline values: CDR1 SGHTA, CDR2 FQGTGA. This CDR3 region has 9 residues. The CDR3 nucleotides read TGCGGGAGTACCGGGGAGCTGTTTTTT. As protein: CGSTGELFF.

This clonotype was counted many times. This chain joins TRBV12-3 or TRBV12-4 and TRBJ1-5; D gene unclear. CDR3 size: 15 residues. V was shortened by 7 bases and J by 1 base, with 14 bases between the two germline ends. The CDR3 nucleotides read TGTGCCAGCACCCCTGGATCAAGGAGCAATCAGCCCCAGCATTTT. Translation: CASTPGSRSNQPQHF.

This clonotype was seen only a few times. V gene TRBV12-5 combines with J gene TRBJ2-4; tentative D call: TRBD1 (6 bases). Germline CDR1 is LGHNT and CDR2 is FRNRAP. V lost 3 bases to trimming and J lost 2 bases, with 14 bases between them. This CDR3 spans 16 amino acids. CDR3 nucleotides: TGTGCTAGTGGTTTAGGTCCCCAGGGGACCAAAAACATTCAGTACTTC. It translates to CASGLGPQGTKNIQYF.

V and J are TRBV6-6 and TRBJ2-2, with 8 bases identical to TRBD1. This CDR3 spans 16 amino acids. Germline V gene sequence: CDR1 MNHNY, CDR2 SVGAGI (reference sequence). The V segment lost 0 bases and the J segment 2 bases; nucleotides outside the gene matches: 2. Written as DNA, the CDR3 is TGTGCCAGCAGTTACTCGACAGGGGCCAACACCGGGGAGCTGTTTTTT. It encodes CASSYSTGANTGELFF.

This chain connects TRBV12-3 or TRBV12-4 to TRBJ2-2, with D perhaps TRBD1 (5 bases). V lost 2 bases and J lost 7, with 20 bases in between. The CDR3 contains 17 residues. In DNA form, the CDR3 reads TGTGCCAGCAGTTTAACCCATCCAGGGTGGCAAAACGGGGAGCTGTTTTTT. As protein: CASSLTHPGWQNGELFF.

This clonotype was counted only a few times. The gene calls are TRBV19 and TRBJ1-5; 8 nucleotides line up with TRBD1. V trimming: 6 bases; J trimming: 3 bases; junction bases outside the gene matches: 4. The CDR3 covers 14 residues. Germline V CDR1 and CDR2: LNHDA, SQIVND (reference sequence). The CDR3 sequence: CASRDRVANQPQHF. CDR3 nucleotide sequence: TGTGCCAGTAGGGACAGGGTTGCCAATCAGCCCCAGCATTTT.

Many counts were recorded for this clonotype. The CDR3, as DNA: TGCAGTGCTAGGTCGGGGAGGGCATACAATGAGCAGTTCTTC. Its protein is CSARSGRAYNEQFF. The chain employs TRBV20-1 and TRBJ2-1, with 7 bases identical to TRBD2. This CDR3 contains 14 residues. Unmatched junction bases numbered 6, after V lost 3 bases and J lost 4 bases. Germline assignment: CDR1 DFQATT and CDR2 SNEGSKA (reference sequence).

The chain carries TRBV5-6 and TRBJ1-1, with D possibly matching TRBD1 (5 bases). The CDR3 contains 13 residues. V lost 4 bases to trimming and J lost 6 bases, with 13 bases between them. CDR1 is SGHDT and CDR2 is YYEEEE in the germline V gene. In DNA, the CDR3 is TGTGCCAGCAGCGGTCTCCGGGACCCTGAAGCTTTCTTT. It codes for CASSGLRDPEAFF.

This clonotype was observed many times. The chain carries TRBV7-8 and TRBJ2-3, with TRBD2 matching 8 bases. CDR3 length equals 16 residues. Germline CDR1 reads SGHVS; CDR2 reads FQNEAQ. The J segment lost 2 bases and the V segment lost 5 bases, leaving 9 bases of the junction unmatched. CDR3: CASSTITAGDTDTQYF. In DNA form, the CDR3 reads TGTGCCAGCAGCACTATTACAGCGGGAGACACAGATACGCAGTATTTT. Using reference TRBV7-8 and TRBJ2-3 for the parts outside the CDR3, the full variable domain is GAGVSQSPRYKVAKRGQDVALRCDPISGHVSLFWYQQALGQGPEFLTYFQNEAQLDKSGLPSDRFFAERPEGSVSTLKIQRTQQEDSAVYLCASSTITAGDTDTQYFGPGTRLTVL.

In this sample, this clonotype turned up many times. J is TRBJ1-3 and V is TRBV30; D is undetermined. The CDR3 runs to 12 residues. Germline CDR1 is GTSNPN and CDR2 is SVGIG (reference sequence). V lost 4 bases and J 0 bases, leaving 4 bases between the germline ends. CDR3 nucleotide sequence: TGTGCCTGGACGCCCTCTGGAAACACCATATATTTT. Translated: CAWTPSGNTIYF.

Ten or more counts support this clonotype. The chain is built from TRBV7-2 and TRBJ2-5, with D perhaps TRBD2 (5 bases). Germline V gene lookup returns CDR1 SGHTA and CDR2 FQGNSA. This CDR3 spans 14 amino acids. The V end was cut by 3 bases, the J end by 2 bases, with 10 bases between. CDR3 nucleotide sequence: TGTGCCAGCAGCTTCCAACGGGGTCAAGAGACCCAGTACTTC. As protein: CASSFQRGQETQYF.

The table lists this clonotype with many counts. The chain is built from TRBV9 and TRBJ2-1; 10 nucleotides align to TRBD2. V lost 3 bases and J lost 4; bases outside the gene matches: 10. CDR3 length: 17 amino acids. Germline-derived CDR1 and CDR2 are SGDLS and YYNGEE. In DNA, the CDR3 is TGTGCCAGCAGCGCCCACCCTAGCGGGAGAGGGTACAATGAGCAGTTCTTC. Protein sequence: CASSAHPSGRGYNEQFF.

This clonotype was seen repeatedly, ten times or more. V usage is TRBV6-1 and J usage is TRBJ2-7; D is possibly TRBD2 (5 bases). Germline CDR1 is MNHNS and CDR2 is SASEGT. CDR3 length: 14 amino acids. Between the trimmed V and J ends, which lost 6 bases and 2 bases, there was a span of 14 bases. Here the CDR3 DNA reads TGTGCCAGCAGCCCTTCCCGGGGAGCCTACGAGCAGTACTTC. Translated: CASSPSRGAYEQYF.

This clonotype was picked up many times. The rearrangement links TRBV2 to TRBJ2-7; 10 bases are a match to TRBD2. V gave up 3 bases and J gave up 1 base; unmatched junction bases: 0. CDR3 length equals 14 residues. CDR1 SNHLY and CDR2 FYNNEI come from the germline V gene. The CDR3 coding sequence is TGTGCCAGCAGTGATAGCGGGAGGTCCTACGAGCAGTACTTC. Protein sequence: CASSDSGRSYEQYF.

The chain employs TRBV2 and TRBJ2-5, with 8 bases lining up with TRBD2. The trim removed 5 bases at V and 8 bases at J, leaving 7 bases unmatched. The germline V gene has CDR1 SNHLY and CDR2 FYNNEI. This CDR3 region has 13 residues. The chain's CDR3 is CASSQLAGKTQYF. CDR3 bases: TGTGCCAGCAGTCAATTAGCGGGGAAAACCCAGTACTTC.

This clonotype was seen at least ten times. This chain links TRBV11-2 with TRBJ2-3; D is perhaps TRBD2 (5 bases). Germline assignment: CDR1 SGHAT and CDR2 FQNNGV. V was trimmed by 1 base and J by 7 bases, leaving 12 bases between them. The CDR3 is made up of 14 amino acids. The CDR3 spells CASSLVGSGYTQYF. In DNA form, the CDR3 reads TGTGCCAGCAGCTTAGTTGGGAGTGGGTATACGCAGTATTTT.

This clonotype was picked up a small number of times. This sequence joins TRBV19 and TRBJ1-4, with no clear D. The CDR3 is 12 amino acids. Trimming pared 5 bases from V and 7 bases from J, leaving 8 bases between. Germline values: CDR1 LNHDA, CDR2 SQIVND (reference sequence). DNA for the CDR3: TGTGCCAGTAGTTATGAGGGTGAAAAACTGTTTTTT. Encoded protein: CASSYEGEKLFF.

J is TRBJ2-5 and V is TRBV7-8; the D gene is possibly TRBD1 (7 bases). This CDR3 contains 18 residues. V shed 1 base and J shed 5 bases, with 23 bases lying between them. CDR1 is SGHVS and CDR2 is FQNEAQ in the germline V gene. CDR3 region: CASSLGGVIAGGTETQYF. The CDR3 coding sequence is TGTGCCAGCAGCTTAGGGGGGGTGATAGCAGGGGGTACGGAGACCCAGTACTTC. Full variable domain (remainder filled in from reference TRBV7-8 and TRBJ2-5): GAGVSQSPRYKVAKRGQDVALRCDPISGHVSLFWYQQALGQGPEFLTYFQNEAQLDKSGLPSDRFFAERPEGSVSTLKIQRTQQEDSAVYLCASSLGGVIAGGTETQYFGPGTRLLVL.

Many counts were recorded for this clonotype. This chain joins TRBV20-1 and TRBJ2-1, with 8 bases lining up with TRBD1. CDR1 DFQATT and CDR2 SNEGSKA come from the germline V gene (reference sequence). Trimming cost V 4 bases and J 7 bases; bases outside gene matches: 3. This CDR3 is 12 amino acids long. CDR3 nucleotides: TGCAGTGCTACTCGACAGGGGAATGAGCAGTTCTTC. Translation gives CSATRQGNEQFF.

This clonotype was counted only a few times. The chain carries TRBV19 and TRBJ1-2; maybe TRBD1 (6 bases). This CDR3 has 16 residues. Germline assignment: CDR1 LNHDA and CDR2 SQIVND (reference sequence). Trimming cost V 5 bases and J 8 bases, with 24 bases left between them. The CDR3 is CASSSSSVEGGKGYTF. For the CDR3, the DNA is TGTGCCAGTAGTTCTTCCTCGGTGGAGGGGGGAAAGGGCTACACCTTC. The full variable domain, with the rest looked up from reference TRBV19 and TRBJ1-2, is DGGITQSPKYLFRKEGQNVTLSCEQNLNHDAMYWYRQDPGQGLRLIYYSQIVNDFQKGDIAEGYSVSREKKESFPLTVTSAQKNPTAFYLCASSSSSVEGGKGYTFGSGTRLTVV.

This clonotype appeared a single time. A much more abundant neighbour one base away suggests this may be a read error. This chain connects TRBV2 to TRBJ2-2; D may be TRBD2 (5 bases). Germline assignment: CDR1 SNHLY and CDR2 FYNNEI. The CDR3 has 14 residues. DNA of the CDR3: TGTGCCAGCAGAAAAGAATCGAACACCGGGGAGCTGCTTTTT. Its translation: CASRKESNTGELLF. The whole variable domain, filled in from reference TRBV2 and TRBJ2-2, reads EPEVTQTPSHQVTQMGQEVILRCVPISNHLYFYWYRQILGQKVEFLVSFYNNEISEKSEIFDDQFSVERPDGSNFTLKIRSTKLEDSAMYFCASRKESNTGELLFGEGSRLTVL.